Listed below are T cell receptor beta chains from one sample, sequenced in a study of response to subunit inactivated influenza vaccine. TCRdb re-derived calls from the RT-PCR reads in MiXCR, one entry per CDR3 protein. Altogether about 780,000 distinct CDR3 sequences are present, roughly 18% being singletons, with the ten largest covering 11%. The sequenced sample was PBMCs from blood, obtained roughly 5 days after vaccination. The receptors originated from a man aged 45-60 years who received an inactivated influenza vaccine. CDR3s include the opening cysteine and the closing phenylalanine or tryptophan. The D gene is left open where the match is weak. Size values are once, few and many counts, or a class for expanded clones, and some rows have none.

j_gene | v_gene | d_gene | abundance | CDR3aa | CDR3nt
TRBJ2-3 | TRBV29-1 | . | many | CSVFAGASDTQYF | TGCAGCGTTTTTGCTGGGGCGTCAGATACGCAGTATTTT
TRBJ2-7 | TRBV5-5 | . | few | CANPWMGVGSYEQYF | TGTGCCAACCCCTGGATGGGAGTAGGATCATACGAGCAGTACTTC
TRBJ2-7 | TRBV12-3/TRBV12-4 | . | . | CASSLGRTLEQYF | TGTGCCAGCAGTTTAGGAAGGACGCTAGAGCAGTACTTC
TRBJ2-7 | TRBV12-3/TRBV12-4 | TRBD1 | . | CASSFSTGQGRQQYF | TGTGCCAGCAGTTTTTCGACCGGACAGGGGCGTCAGCAGTACTTC
TRBJ2-7 | TRBV25-1 | TRBD2 | . | CASSPLPTSGVDEQYF | TGTGCCAGCAGTCCCTTACCCACTAGCGGGGTCGACGAGCAGTACTTC
TRBJ2-2 | TRBV24-1 | . | . | CATSDLPGGFPRNTGELFF | TGTGCCACCAGTGATTTGCCAGGGGGGTTCCCAAGGAACACCGGGGAGCTGTTTTTT
TRBJ2-1 | TRBV9 | . | . | CASTPARAAYNEQFF | TGTGCCAGCACCCCGGCCCGAGCGGCCTACAATGAGCAGTTCTTC
TRBJ1-1 | TRBV6-6 | TRBD1 | few | CASSDRDTEAFF | TGTGCCAGCAGTGACAGGGACACTGAAGCTTTCTTT
TRBJ2-3 | TRBV7-2 | TRBD2 | . | CASSPRDYLSTDTQYF | TGTGCCAGCAGCCCCCGGGACTACCTTAGCACAGATACGCAGTATTTT
TRBJ2-3 | TRBV19 | TRBD1 | . | CATMDRSSTDTQYF | TGTGCCACCATGGACAGGTCTAGCACAGATACGCAGTATTTT
TRBJ1-2 | TRBV6-6 | TRBD1 | . | CASSHTGVYGYTF | TGTGCCAGCAGCCATACAGGGGTCTATGGCTACACCTTC
TRBJ1-4 | TRBV20-1 | . | . | CSALRLSTNEKLFF | TGCAGTGCTCTCAGACTCTCAACTAATGAAAAACTGTTTTTT
TRBJ2-5 | TRBV5-1 | TRBD2 | . | CASSLPSGGAVTQYF | TGCGCCAGCAGCTTACCTAGCGGGGGGGCCGTGACCCAGTACTTC
TRBJ2-7 | TRBV7-9 | . | . | CASSLGFWEQYF | TGTGCCAGCAGCTTAGGTTTCTGGGAGCAGTACTTC
TRBJ1-5 | TRBV5-5 | . | few | CASSLGSPQHF | TGTGCCAGCAGCTTGGGTTCGCCCCAGCATTTT
TRBJ2-1 | TRBV12-3/TRBV12-4 | TRBD1 | few | CASSTNRGRVYNEQFF | TGTGCCAGCAGTACTAACAGGGGGCGCGTCTACAATGAACAGTTCTTC
TRBJ2-7 | TRBV6-2/TRBV6-3 | . | many | CASANGYEQYF | TGTGCCAGCGCCAACGGGTACGAGCAGTACTTC
TRBJ1-5 | TRBV28 | . | . | CASTLAQNQPQHF | TGTGCCAGCACCCTAGCACAGAATCAGCCCCAGCATTTT
TRBJ2-5 | TRBV6-5 | . | . | CASSYAPRGGETQYF | TGTGCCAGCAGTTACGCCCCAAGGGGCGGAGAGACCCAGTACTTC
TRBJ2-4 | TRBV4-3 | . | many | CASSQEEWSNIQYF | TGCGCCAGCAGCCAAGAGGAGTGGTCAAACATTCAGTACTTC
TRBJ1-1 | TRBV15 | . | . | CATSRGGPLKLNTEAFF | TGTGCCACCAGCAGAGGAGGACCCCTTAAATTGAACACTGAAGCTTTCTTT
TRBJ2-5 | TRBV29-1 | . | many | CSVEDLLGSQETQYF | TGCAGCGTTGAAGATCTTTTGGGAAGCCAAGAGACCCAGTACTTC
TRBJ2-1 | TRBV5-1 | TRBD2 | few | CASSTRLAGQGYNEQFF | TGCGCCAGCAGCACACGACTAGCGGGACAAGGGTACAATGAGCAGTTCTTC
TRBJ1-2 | TRBV7-2 | . | few | CASTIKPGSNYGYTF | TGTGCCAGCACCATAAAGCCAGGCTCAAACTATGGCTACACCTTC
TRBJ1-5 | TRBV29-1 | . | many | CSAAQTSNQPQHF | TGCAGCGCCGCGCAGACTAGCAATCAGCCCCAGCATTTT
TRBJ2-1 | TRBV6-1 | TRBD2 | . | CASSAGTSGEFSYNEQFF | TGTGCCAGCAGTGCCGGGACTAGCGGGGAGTTCTCCTACAATGAGCAGTTCTTC
TRBJ2-1 | TRBV19 | . | . | CASNQVGAVLDEQFF | TGTGCCAGTAATCAGGTCGGTGCCGTCCTAGATGAGCAGTTCTTC
TRBJ1-3 | TRBV29-1 | . | few | CSVWTSNSGNTIYF | TGCAGCGTTTGGACTTCAAACTCTGGAAACACCATATATTTT
TRBJ2-4 | TRBV7-6 | TRBD2 | few | CASSLVGGEGNIQYF | TGTGCCAGCAGCTTAGTCGGGGGGGAAGGAAACATTCAGTACTTC
TRBJ2-7 | TRBV12-3/TRBV12-4 | . | . | CASSFRSRGPGYEQYF | TGTGCCAGCAGTTTCAGATCCAGGGGCCCAGGTTACGAGCAGTACTTC
TRBJ2-2 | TRBV24-1 | TRBD2 | many | CATSDLGLAGRTGELFF | TGTGCCACCAGTGACTTAGGACTAGCGGGTCGCACCGGGGAGCTGTTTTTT
TRBJ1-6 | TRBV2 | . | . | CASRRTHYSPLHF | TGTGCCAGCAGACGGACACATTATTCACCCCTCCACTTT
TRBJ2-5 | TRBV20-1 | . | . | CSASEGGSYKETQYF | TGCAGTGCTAGTGAGGGGGGGAGTTACAAAGAGACCCAGTACTTC
TRBJ1-1 | TRBV20-1 | . | . | CSVSREANTEAFF | TGCAGTGTTAGTAGGGAGGCGAACACTGAAGCTTTCTTT
TRBJ2-3 | TRBV12-3/TRBV12-4 | . | few | CASSMTDTQYF | TGTGCCAGCAGTATGACAGATACGCAGTATTTT
TRBJ2-7 | TRBV27 | TRBD2 | few | CASSPLLSGGRAYEQYF | TGTGCCAGCAGTCCCCTCCTCTCTGGCGGGAGGGCCTACGAGCAGTACTTC
TRBJ2-7 | TRBV6-5 | TRBD1 | . | CASSYSKGTGRLHEQYF | TGTGCCAGCAGTTACTCGAAGGGGACAGGGAGATTGCACGAGCAGTACTTC
TRBJ1-1 | TRBV7-2 | . | . | CASSLDRQVAEAFF | TGTGCCAGCAGCTTGGACCGACAGGTGGCTGAAGCTTTCTTT